The clone carrying this TCR beta chain was detected ten times or more. Its antigen is unknown. TCRdb processed the 5' RACE reads anew with MiXCR; each CDR3 protein has one entry. This sample has roughly 200,000 distinct CDR3 sequences, with more than 25% found just once. This record comes from a study of CD8 T cells in ankylosing spondylitis. Findings and caveats of the study: What appeared characteristic of ankylosing spondylitis blood was a TCR beta motif of seven to nine highly homologous variants.

The germline V and J ends were trimmed by 0 bases and 3 bases, with 6 bases remaining between them. The CDR3 spans 14 residues. The germline CDR1 and CDR2 sequences are SGHTS and YDEGEE. The rearrangement uses TRBV5-8 and TRBJ2-2, with no clear D. The clonotype was recovered from a male donor with ankylosing spondylitis or in good health (not recorded which). Sequenced material: blood, either unsorted or a sorted T cell fraction (not recorded which). The CDR3 here is CASSLDYDTGELFF. The CDR3 bases are TGTGCCAGCAGCTTGGATTATGACACCGGGGAGCTGTTTTTT.